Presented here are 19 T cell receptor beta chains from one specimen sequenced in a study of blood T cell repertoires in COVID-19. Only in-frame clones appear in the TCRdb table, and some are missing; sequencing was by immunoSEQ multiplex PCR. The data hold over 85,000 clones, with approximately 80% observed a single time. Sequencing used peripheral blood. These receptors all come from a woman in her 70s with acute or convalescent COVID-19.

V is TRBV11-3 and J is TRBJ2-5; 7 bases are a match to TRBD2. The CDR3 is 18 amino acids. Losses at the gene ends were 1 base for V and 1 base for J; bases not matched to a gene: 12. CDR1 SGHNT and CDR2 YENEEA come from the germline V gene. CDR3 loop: CASSLGFYVSGGQETQYF. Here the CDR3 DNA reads TGTGCCAGCAGCTTAGGGTTTTATGTTTCGGGGGGCCAAGAGACCCAGTACTTC. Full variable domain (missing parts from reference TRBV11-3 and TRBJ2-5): EAGVVQSPRYKIIEKKQPVAFWCNPISGHNTLYWYLQNLGQGPELLIRYENEEAVDDSQLPKDRFSAERLKGVDSTLKIQPAELGDSAVYLCASSLGFYVSGGQETQYFGPGTRLLVL.

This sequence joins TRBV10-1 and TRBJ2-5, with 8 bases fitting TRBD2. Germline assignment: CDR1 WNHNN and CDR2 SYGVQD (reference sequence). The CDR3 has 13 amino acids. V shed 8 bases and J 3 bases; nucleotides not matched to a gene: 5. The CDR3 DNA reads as TGCGCCAGCGGTCAAGCGGGGGAAGAGACCCAGTACTTC. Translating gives CASGQAGEETQYF.

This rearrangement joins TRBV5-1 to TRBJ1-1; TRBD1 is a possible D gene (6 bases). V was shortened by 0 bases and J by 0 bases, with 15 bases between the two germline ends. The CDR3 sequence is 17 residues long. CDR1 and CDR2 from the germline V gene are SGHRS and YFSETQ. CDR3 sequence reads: CASSLDLGTFMNTEAFF. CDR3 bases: TGCGCCAGCAGCTTGGATTTAGGGACATTTATGAACACTGAAGCTTTCTTT.

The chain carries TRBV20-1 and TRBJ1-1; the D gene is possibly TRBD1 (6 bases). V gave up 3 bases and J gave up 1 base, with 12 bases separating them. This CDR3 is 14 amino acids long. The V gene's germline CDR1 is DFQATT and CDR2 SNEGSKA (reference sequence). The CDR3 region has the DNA TGCAGTGCTAGTATCGCGGGGGCGAACACTGAAGCTTTCTTT. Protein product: CSASIAGANTEAFF.

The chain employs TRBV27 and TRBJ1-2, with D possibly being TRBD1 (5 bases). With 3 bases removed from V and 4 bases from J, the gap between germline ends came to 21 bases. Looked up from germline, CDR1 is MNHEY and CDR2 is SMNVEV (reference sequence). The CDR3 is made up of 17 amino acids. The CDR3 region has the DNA TGTGCCAGCAGTTTTTCCGTTCGGACACCCGACCCCTATGGCTACACCTTC. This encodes CASSFSVRTPDPYGYTF.

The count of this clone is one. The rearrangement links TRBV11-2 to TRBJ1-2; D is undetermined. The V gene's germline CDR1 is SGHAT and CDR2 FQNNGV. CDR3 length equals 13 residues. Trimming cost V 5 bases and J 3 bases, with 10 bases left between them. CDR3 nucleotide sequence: TGTGCCAGCAGCCCCGCGGGAGACTATGGCTACACCTTC. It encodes CASSPAGDYGYTF.

Written as DNA, the CDR3 is TGTGCCTGGGAACCTACCGGGACAGGGAGAGCTTTCTTT. Translation gives CAWEPTGTGRAFF. The gene calls are TRBV30 and TRBJ1-1; 9 nucleotides align to TRBD1. The CDR3 totals 13 residues. Trimming cost V 5 bases and J 10 bases; bases outside gene matches: 11. CDR1 is GTSNPN and CDR2 is SVGIG in the germline V gene (reference sequence).

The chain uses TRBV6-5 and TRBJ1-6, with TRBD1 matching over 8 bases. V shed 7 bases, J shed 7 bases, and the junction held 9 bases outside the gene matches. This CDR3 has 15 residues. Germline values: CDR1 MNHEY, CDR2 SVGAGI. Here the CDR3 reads CASNSGTGPNSPLHF. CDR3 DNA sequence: TGTGCCAGCAATTCCGGGACAGGCCCCAATTCACCCCTCCACTTT.

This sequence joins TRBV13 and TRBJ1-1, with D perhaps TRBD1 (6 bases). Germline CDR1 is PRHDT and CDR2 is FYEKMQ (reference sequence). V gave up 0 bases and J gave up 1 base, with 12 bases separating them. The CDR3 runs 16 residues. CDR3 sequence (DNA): TGTGCCAGCAGCTTAGGTATGGGGGCAAGGAACACTGAAGCTTTCTTT. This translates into CASSLGMGARNTEAFF. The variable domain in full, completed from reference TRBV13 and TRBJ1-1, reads AAGVIQSPRHLIKEKRETATLKCYPIPRHDTVYWYQQGPGQDPQFLISFYEKMQSDKGSIPDRFSAQQFSDYHSELNMSSLELGDSALYFCASSLGMGARNTEAFFGQGTRLTVV.

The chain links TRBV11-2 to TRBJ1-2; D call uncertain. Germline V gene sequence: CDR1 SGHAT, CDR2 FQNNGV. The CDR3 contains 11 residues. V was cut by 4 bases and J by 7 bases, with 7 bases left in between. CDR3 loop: CASSSILGYTF. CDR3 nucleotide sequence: TGTGCCAGCAGCTCCATACTTGGCTACACCTTC. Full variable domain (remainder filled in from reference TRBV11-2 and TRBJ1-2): EAGVAQSPRYKIIEKRQSVAFWCNPISGHATLYWYQQILGQGPKLLIQFQNNGVVDDSQLPKDRFSAERLKGVDSTLKIQPAKLEDSAVYLCASSSILGYTFGSGTRLTVV.

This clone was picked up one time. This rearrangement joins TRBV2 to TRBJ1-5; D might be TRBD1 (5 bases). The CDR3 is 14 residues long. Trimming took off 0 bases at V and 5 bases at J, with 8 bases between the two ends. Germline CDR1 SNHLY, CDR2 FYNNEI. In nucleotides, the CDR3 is TGTGCCAGCAGTGAAGCACAGGTTGATCAGCCCCAGCATTTT. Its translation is CASSEAQVDQPQHF.

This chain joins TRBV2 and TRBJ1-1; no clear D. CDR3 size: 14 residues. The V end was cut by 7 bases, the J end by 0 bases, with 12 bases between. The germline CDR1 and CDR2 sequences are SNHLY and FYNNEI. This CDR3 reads CASKLRELNTEAFF. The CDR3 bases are TGTGCCAGCAAATTACGGGAACTGAACACTGAAGCTTTCTTT. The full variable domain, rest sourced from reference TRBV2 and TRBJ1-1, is EPEVTQTPSHQVTQMGQEVILRCVPISNHLYFYWYRQILGQKVEFLVSFYNNEISEKSEIFDDQFSVERPDGSNFTLKIRSTKLEDSAMYFCASKLRELNTEAFFGQGTRLTVV.

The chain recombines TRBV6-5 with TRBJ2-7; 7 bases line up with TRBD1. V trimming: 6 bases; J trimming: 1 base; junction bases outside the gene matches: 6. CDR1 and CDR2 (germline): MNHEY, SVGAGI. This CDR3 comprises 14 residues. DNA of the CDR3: TGTGCCAGCAGCTATGACAGGGTTTCCTACGAGCAGTACTTC. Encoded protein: CASSYDRVSYEQYF.

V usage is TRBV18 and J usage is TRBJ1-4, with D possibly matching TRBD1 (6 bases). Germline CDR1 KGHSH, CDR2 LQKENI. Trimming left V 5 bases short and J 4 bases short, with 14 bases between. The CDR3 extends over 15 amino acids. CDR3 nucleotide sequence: TGTGCCAGCTCATTACGACAGGACCTTAATGAAAAACTGTTTTTT. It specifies CASSLRQDLNEKLFF.

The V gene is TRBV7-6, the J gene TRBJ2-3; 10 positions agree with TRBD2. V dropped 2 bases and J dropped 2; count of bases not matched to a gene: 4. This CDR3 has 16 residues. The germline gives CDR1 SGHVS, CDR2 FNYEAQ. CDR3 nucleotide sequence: TGTGCCAGCAGCTTACTAACTAGCGGGGACACAGATACGCAGTATTTT. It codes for CASSLLTSGDTDTQYF.

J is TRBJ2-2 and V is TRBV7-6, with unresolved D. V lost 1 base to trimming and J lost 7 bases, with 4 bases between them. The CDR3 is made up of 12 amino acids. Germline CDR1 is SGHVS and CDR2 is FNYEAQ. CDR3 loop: CASSLEYGELFF. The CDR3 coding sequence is TGTGCCAGCAGCTTAGAATACGGGGAGCTGTTTTTT.

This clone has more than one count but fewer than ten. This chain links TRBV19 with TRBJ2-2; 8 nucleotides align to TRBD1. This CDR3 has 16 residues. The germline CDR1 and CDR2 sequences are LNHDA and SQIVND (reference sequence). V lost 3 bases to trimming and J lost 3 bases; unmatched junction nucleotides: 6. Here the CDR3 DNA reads TGTGCCAGTAGTATTGACAGGGGATGGGACACCGGGGAGCTGTTTTTT. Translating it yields CASSIDRGWDTGELFF.

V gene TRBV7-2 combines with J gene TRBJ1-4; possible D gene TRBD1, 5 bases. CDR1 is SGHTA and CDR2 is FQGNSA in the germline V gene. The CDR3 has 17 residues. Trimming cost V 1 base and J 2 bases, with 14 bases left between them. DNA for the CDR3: TGTGCCAGCAGCTTAGGTATCTCGACAGATACTAATGAAAAACTGTTTTTT. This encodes CASSLGISTDTNEKLFF.

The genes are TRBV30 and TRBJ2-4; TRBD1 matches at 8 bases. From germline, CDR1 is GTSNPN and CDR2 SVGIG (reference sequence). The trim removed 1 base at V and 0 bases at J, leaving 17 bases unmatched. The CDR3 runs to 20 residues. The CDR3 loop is CAWSANRGIRLYLAKNIQYF. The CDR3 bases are TGTGCCTGGAGTGCAAACAGGGGGATCCGACTTTACCTAGCCAAAAACATTCAGTACTTC.